This TCR beta chain was sequenced during a study of identical twins. TCRdb recomputed calls from the 5' RACE reads with MiXCR, one row per CDR3 protein. This table holds about 530,000 distinct CDR3 sequences, approximately 20% found once. The CDR3 is 15 amino acids. With 1 base clipped from V and 2 bases from J, the junction kept 5 bases outside the gene matches. Looked up from germline, CDR1 is SGDLS and CDR2 is YYNGEE. These data were also filed under a second study, of yellow fever vaccine responses in identical twins.

The specimen was CD4+ T cells sorted from blood. This clonotype originated in a woman aged 18-29 years in good health. The chain carries TRBV9 and TRBJ2-7; 8 nucleotides line up with TRBD2. CDR3 in amino acids: CASSVSAGETYEQYF. Here the CDR3 DNA reads TGTGCCAGCAGCGTATCAGCGGGAGAAACCTACGAGCAGTACTTC.